The 22 T cell receptor beta chains below were found in one sample sequenced in a study of T cells and Merkel cell carcinoma outcomes. Produced via immunoSEQ multiplex PCR; TCRdb's table is partial and in-frame only. The table lists fewer than 400 clones, approximately 89% of them singletons. The sequenced material came from tumor tissue from Merkel cell carcinoma. The receptors stem from a human donor with Merkel cell carcinoma.

V and J are TRBV5-1 and TRBJ2-2; D ambiguous. Germline V CDR1 and CDR2: SGHRS, YFSETQ. The ends were cut back, 2 bases at V and 1 base at J, with 3 bases in the middle. The CDR3 totals 13 residues. The DNA of the CDR3 is TGCGCCAGCAGCTTTGGGAACACCGGGGAGCTGTTTTTT. This codes for CASSFGNTGELFF.

The chain has TRBV11-3 and TRBJ2-1; no clear D gene. The CDR3 runs 14 residues. V lost 0 bases to trimming and J lost 9 bases, with 12 bases between them. CDR1 is SGHNT, CDR2 YENEEA, per germline. In DNA, the CDR3 is TGTGCCAGCAGCTTAGATCGTGGGTCGGGTGAGCAGTTCTTC. Translating it yields CASSLDRGSGEQFF.

The CDR3 nucleotides are TGTGCCAGCAGTCCTGGGTGGACCCAGCATTTT. Protein: CASSPGWTQHF. J is TRBJ1-5 and V is TRBV28; D remains unclear. Germline loops: CDR1 MDHEN, CDR2 SYDVKM. V was shortened by 5 bases and J by 11 bases, with 10 bases between the two germline ends. This CDR3 has 11 amino acids. The variable domain in full, with the rest retrieved from reference TRBV28 and TRBJ1-5, is DVKVTQSSRYLVKRTGEKVFLECVQDMDHENMFWYRQDPGLGLRLIYFSYDVKMKEKGDIPEGYSVSREKKERFSLILESASTNQTSMYLCASSPGWTQHFGDGTRLSIL.

The CDR3 loop reads CAWSEGAYNEQFF. Written as DNA, the CDR3 is TGTGCCTGGAGCGAGGGGGCGTACAATGAGCAGTTCTTC. The chain recombines TRBV30 with TRBJ2-1; TRBD1 matches 7 bases. Trimming cost V 3 bases and J 4 bases; bases outside gene matches: 3. Per germline, CDR1 GTSNPN and CDR2 SVGIG (reference sequence). This CDR3 region has 13 residues.

V is TRBV7-2 and J is TRBJ1-1; no reliable D call. CDR1 and CDR2 (germline): SGHTA, FQGNSA. This CDR3 is built from 15 residues. V lost 5 bases and J 2 bases, leaving 15 bases between the germline ends. CDR3 amino acids: CASSPVLSRNTEAFF. CDR3 coding DNA: TGTGCCAGCAGCCCCGTATTAAGTCGAAACACTGAAGCTTTCTTT.

CDR3 bases: TGTGCCAGCAGTGCAGGGGGGGAGGATCAGCCCCAGCATTTT. It is translated as CASSAGGEDQPQHF. V usage is TRBV28 and J usage is TRBJ1-5; 7 bases line up with TRBD1. Germline assignment: CDR1 MDHEN and CDR2 SYDVKM. V was clipped by 5 bases and J by 5 bases; unmatched bases: 6. This CDR3 is 14 amino acids long.

The rearrangement joins TRBV9 to TRBJ2-3, with D tentatively TRBD2 (6 bases). The CDR3 consists of 15 residues. CDR1 and CDR2 (germline): SGDLS, YYNGEE. The V and J ends lost 0 bases and 6 bases respectively, with 14 bases between them. This CDR3 reads CASSVDGGMGDTQYF. The CDR3 nucleotides read TGTGCCAGCAGCGTAGATGGCGGGATGGGGGATACGCAGTATTTT.

The J gene is TRBJ1-1, the V gene TRBV28; perhaps TRBD1 as D (5 bases). Trimming cost V 5 bases and J 2 bases, with 18 bases left between them. The CDR3 totals 16 residues. The germline V gene has CDR1 MDHEN and CDR2 SYDVKM. The CDR3 loop is CASSLPGYAENTEAFF. Written as DNA, the CDR3 is TGTGCCAGCAGTCTTCCAGGGTACGCGGAAAACACTGAAGCTTTCTTT.

The chain recombines TRBV7-9 with TRBJ1-1; maybe TRBD1 (5 bases). The V gene lost 1 base and the J gene lost 7 bases, with 7 bases spanning the gap. CDR1 is SEHNR, CDR2 FQNEAQ, per germline (reference sequence). The CDR3 has 12 residues. The CDR3 DNA sequence: TGTGCCAGCAGCTTAGATAGGGGTGAAGCTTTCTTT. Translating gives CASSLDRGEAFF.

The chain couples TRBV5-1 to TRBJ2-5, with D unresolved. The CDR3 length is 11 residues. The V and J ends lost 0 bases and 3 bases respectively, with 0 bases between them. Germline V CDR1 and CDR2: SGHRS, YFSETQ. CDR3 coding DNA: TGCGCCAGCAGCTTGGAAGAGACCCAGTACTTC. Translation gives CASSLEETQYF.

V usage is TRBV7-2 and J usage is TRBJ1-5; D perhaps matches TRBD1 (6 bases). The CDR3 is 14 residues long. The V gene lost 2 bases and the J gene lost 2 bases, with 7 bases spanning the gap. In germline, CDR1 is SGHTA, CDR2 FQGNSA. The CDR3: CASSLSGGNQPQHF. In nucleotides, the CDR3 is TGTGCCAGCAGCTTATCAGGGGGCAATCAGCCCCAGCATTTT.

The chain combines TRBV4-3 with TRBJ2-7; perhaps TRBD1 as D (6 bases). Germline V gives CDR1 LGHNA, CDR2 YSLEER. Deletions cut 5 bases from V and 0 bases from J, with 8 bases between. The CDR3 is 13 residues long. CDR3: CASSAQGSYEQYF. For the CDR3, the DNA is TGCGCCAGCAGCGCACAGGGCTCCTACGAGCAGTACTTC.

The chain carries TRBV5-5 and TRBJ2-3, with TRBD2 matching 11 bases. The germline CDR1 and CDR2 sequences are SGHKS and YYEKEE (reference sequence). The CDR3 covers 16 residues. The ends lost 2 bases at V and 7 bases at J; junction bases unmatched: 9. CDR3 sequence (DNA): TGTGCCAGCAGCTTATCCGCGACTAGCGGGACCCATACGCAGTATTTT. Translating gives CASSLSATSGTHTQYF.

Only one count was recorded for this clone. The chain is built from TRBV7-9 and TRBJ2-7; TRBD2 might be the D (6 bases). V shed 5 bases and J shed 4 bases, with 15 bases lying between them. Germline V gene lookup returns CDR1 SEHNR and CDR2 FQNEAQ (reference sequence). The CDR3 extends over 14 amino acids. The CDR3 nucleotides are TGTGCCAGCAGCCCGACTAGTGTTGGGTACGAGCAGTACTTC. Protein: CASSPTSVGYEQYF.

This chain links TRBV6-5 with TRBJ2-2, with a possible D match to TRBD1 (6 bases). The CDR3 extends over 14 amino acids. V gave up 6 bases and J gave up 7 bases, with 15 bases separating them. The V gene's germline CDR1 is MNHEY and CDR2 SVGAGI. The CDR3, as DNA: TGTGCCAGCAGGTCGAACAGGGAATACGGGGAGCTGTTTTTT. Residues: CASRSNREYGELFF.

The sample holds a few counts of this clone. The chain couples TRBV28 to TRBJ2-1; D unclear. This CDR3 has 12 residues. V was shortened by 4 bases and J by 4 bases, with 5 bases between the two germline ends. Germline assignment: CDR1 MDHEN and CDR2 SYDVKM. The CDR3 bases are TGTGCCAGCAGTTACGGGTACAATGAGCAGTTCTTC. Protein sequence: CASSYGYNEQFF.

The chain has TRBV9 and TRBJ2-3, with D possibly matching TRBD2 (6 bases). Germline assignment: CDR1 SGDLS and CDR2 YYNGEE. V gave up 4 bases and J gave up 2 bases, with 14 bases separating them. CDR3 length equals 15 residues. The CDR3 here is CASSPSQGLTDTQYF. In DNA form, the CDR3 reads TGTGCCAGCAGCCCAAGTCAGGGACTCACAGATACGCAGTATTTT.

The gene calls are TRBV11-3 and TRBJ1-2; 7 positions agree with TRBD1. The germline CDR1 and CDR2 sequences are SGHNT and YENEEA. The V segment lost 2 bases and the J segment 4 bases; nucleotides outside the gene matches: 13. The length of the CDR3 is 17 residues. The CDR3 spells CASSLNREGARVYGYTF. Written as DNA, the CDR3 is TGTGCCAGCAGCTTAAACAGGGAGGGGGCGCGAGTCTATGGCTACACCTTC.

This clone was recorded once. The chain combines TRBV13 with TRBJ2-3; D might be TRBD1 or TRBD2, each matching 7 bases. Trimming removed 8 bases from V and 3 bases from J, with 15 bases in between. The CDR3 length is 14 residues. Germline loops: CDR1 PRHDT, CDR2 FYEKMQ (reference sequence). CDR3 amino acids: CASDQGGSTDTQYF. CDR3 DNA: TGTGCCAGCGACCAGGGGGGGTCAACAGATACGCAGTATTTT. Drawing the rest from reference TRBV13 and TRBJ2-3, the complete variable domain is AAGVIQSPRHLIKEKRETATLKCYPIPRHDTVYWYQQGPGQDPQFLISFYEKMQSDKGSIPDRFSAQQFSDYHSELNMSSLELGDSALYFCASDQGGSTDTQYFGPGTRLTVL.

This chain joins TRBV5-1 and TRBJ2-2, with D perhaps TRBD2 (6 bases). Germline CDR1 reads SGHRS; CDR2 reads YFSETQ. Trimming cost V 2 bases and J 4 bases, with 15 bases left between them. There are 16 residues in the CDR3. Here the CDR3 reads CASSFVPGAVTGELFF. CDR3 DNA: TGCGCCAGCAGCTTCGTCCCGGGAGCGGTCACCGGGGAGCTGTTTTTT.

This sequence joins TRBV18 and TRBJ1-5, with D possibly matching TRBD1 (6 bases). TRBJ2-3 explains the end of the DNA better; the J call may be wrong. Looked up from germline, CDR1 is KGHSH and CDR2 is LQKENI. The CDR3 consists of 15 residues. CDR3 coding DNA: TGTGCCAGCCCTCGGTCACAGGGCGATCATCAGCCCCAGTATTTT. It specifies CASPRSQGDHQPQYF.

Remarks on this clone: Additional DNA sequences in this sample encode the identical CDR3. The chain is built from TRBV5-6 and TRBJ1-2, with a weak D call TRBD1 (5 bases). This CDR3 contains 13 residues. CDR1 and CDR2 (germline): SGHDT, YYEEEE. V lost 5 bases to trimming and J lost 8 bases, with 16 bases between them. In nucleotides, the CDR3 is TGTGCCAGCAGTCCGCAGGGAGGGAGAGGCTACACCTTC. Translating gives CASSPQGGRGYTF.